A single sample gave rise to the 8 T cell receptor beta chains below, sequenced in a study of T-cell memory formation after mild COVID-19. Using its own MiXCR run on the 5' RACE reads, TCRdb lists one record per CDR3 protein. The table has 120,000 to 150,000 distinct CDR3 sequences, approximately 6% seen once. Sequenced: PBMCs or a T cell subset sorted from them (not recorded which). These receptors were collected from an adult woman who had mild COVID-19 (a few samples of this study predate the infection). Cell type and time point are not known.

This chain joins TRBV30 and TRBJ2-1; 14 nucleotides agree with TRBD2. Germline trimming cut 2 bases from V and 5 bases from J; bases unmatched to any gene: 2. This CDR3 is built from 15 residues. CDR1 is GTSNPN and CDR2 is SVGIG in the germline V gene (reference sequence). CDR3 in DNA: TGTGCCTGGAGTACGGGACTAGCGGGGGACAATGAGCAGTTCTTC. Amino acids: CAWSTGLAGDNEQFF. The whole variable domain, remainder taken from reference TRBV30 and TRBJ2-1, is SQTIHQWPATLVQPVGSPLSLECTVEGTSNPNLYWYRQAAGRGLQLLFYSVGIGQISSEVPQNLSASRPQDRQFILSSKKLLLSDSGFYLCAWSTGLAGDNEQFFGPGTRLTVL.

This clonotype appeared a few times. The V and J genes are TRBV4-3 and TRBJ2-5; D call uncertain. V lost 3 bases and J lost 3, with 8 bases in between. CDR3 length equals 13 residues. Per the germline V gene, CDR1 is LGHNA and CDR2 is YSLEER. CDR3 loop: CASSQETKETQYF. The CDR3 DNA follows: TGCGCCAGCAGCCAGGAAACAAAAGAGACCCAGTACTTC.

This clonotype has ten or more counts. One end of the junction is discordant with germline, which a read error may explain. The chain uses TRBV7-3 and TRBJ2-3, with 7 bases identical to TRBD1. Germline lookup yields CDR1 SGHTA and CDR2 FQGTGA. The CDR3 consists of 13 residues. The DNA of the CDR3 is TGTGCCAGCTCCGGGACAGCCACAAATACGCAGTATTTT. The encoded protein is CASSGTATNTQYF.

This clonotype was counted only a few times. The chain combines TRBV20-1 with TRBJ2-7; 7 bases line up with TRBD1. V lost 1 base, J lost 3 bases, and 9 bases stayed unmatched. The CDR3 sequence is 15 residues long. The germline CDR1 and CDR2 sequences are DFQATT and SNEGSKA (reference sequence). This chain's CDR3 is CSARAKNGTVYEQYF. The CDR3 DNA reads TGCAGTGCTAGAGCCAAAAATGGGACAGTCTACGAGCAGTACTTC.

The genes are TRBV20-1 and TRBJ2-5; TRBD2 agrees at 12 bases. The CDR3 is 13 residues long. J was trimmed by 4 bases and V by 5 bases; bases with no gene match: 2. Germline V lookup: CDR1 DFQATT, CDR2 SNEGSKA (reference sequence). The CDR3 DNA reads TGCAGTGCTTCGGGACTAGCGGGAGAGACCCAGTACTTC. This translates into CSASGLAGETQYF.

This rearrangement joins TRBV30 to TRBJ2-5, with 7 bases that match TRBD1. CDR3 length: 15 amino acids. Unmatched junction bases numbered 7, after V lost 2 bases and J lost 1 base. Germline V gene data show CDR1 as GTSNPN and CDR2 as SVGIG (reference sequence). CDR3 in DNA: TGTGCCTGGAGTCCTTTGACAGGGATCCAAGAGACCCAGTACTTC. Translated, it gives CAWSPLTGIQETQYF.

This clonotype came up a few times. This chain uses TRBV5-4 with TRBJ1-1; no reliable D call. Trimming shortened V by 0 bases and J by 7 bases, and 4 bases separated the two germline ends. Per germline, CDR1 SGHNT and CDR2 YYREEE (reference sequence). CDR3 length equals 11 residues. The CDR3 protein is CASSLEGEAFF. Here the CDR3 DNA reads TGTGCCAGCAGCTTGGAAGGTGAAGCTTTCTTT.

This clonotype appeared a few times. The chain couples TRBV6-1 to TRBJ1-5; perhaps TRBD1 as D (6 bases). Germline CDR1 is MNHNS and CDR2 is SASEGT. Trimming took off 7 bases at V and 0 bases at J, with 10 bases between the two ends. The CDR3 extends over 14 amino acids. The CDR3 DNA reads TGTGCCAGCAAGGACAGATATAGCAATCAGCCCCAGCATTTT. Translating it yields CASKDRYSNQPQHF.